These 14 T cell receptor beta chains came from one sample sequenced in a study of long-term antiretroviral therapy in people with HIV (dated by TCRdb to about 2022). The immunoSEQ hsTCRB v3.0 assay was used at survey level resolution to sequence the TRB variable region. The source is immuneACCESS, and TCRdb retained only in-frame sequences with V and J called. Part of the clones is not carried over; for the studies checked, unresolved V genes explain less than half of this, and the remainder is unexplained. The sample has some 12,000 clones on record, roughly 80% of them singletons. Around 15% of the sample belongs to the ten largest clones. Sequenced material: unsorted PBMCs, taken 1.2 years after starting antiretroviral therapy. The receptors were gathered from a man aged 40-55 years with HIV.

This sequence joins TRBV12-2 and TRBJ2-3; the table's D call of TRBD2 was not tested on the DNA. TRBV12-2 is a listed pseudogene. The CDR3 length is 18 residues. CDR3 DNA: TGTGCAAGTCGCATAGAGCCTTTTGCTAGCACGGGCACAGATACGCAGTATTTT. It translates to CASRIEPFASTGTDTQYF.

In its sample, this clone was seen once. The V and J genes are TRBV27 and TRBJ2-7, with D tentatively TRBD2 (6 bases). CDR3 length: 12 amino acids. Trimming removed 6 bases at V and 3 bases at J, with 9 bases between. Looked up from germline, CDR1 is MNHEY and CDR2 is SMNVEV (reference sequence). This CDR3 is CASSLGGYEQYF. For the CDR3, the DNA is TGTGCCAGCAGCCTCGGGGGCTACGAGCAGTACTTC.

The count of this clone is one. The V gene is TRBV11-3, the J gene TRBJ2-2; 10 bases align to TRBD2. From germline, CDR1 is SGHNT and CDR2 YENEEA. Trimming cost V 4 bases and J 4 bases; bases outside gene matches: 3. CDR3 size: 15 residues. CDR3 sequence (DNA): TGTGCCAGCAGCTCTTTAGCGGGGGGCACCGGGGAGCTGTTTTTT. This sequence encodes CASSSLAGGTGELFF.

The gene calls are TRBV7-7 and TRBJ2-1; the match to TRBD1 covers 8 bases. The CDR3 is 15 amino acids. Germline V gene sequence: CDR1 SSHAT, CDR2 FNYEAQ (reference sequence). The ends lost 1 base at V and 1 base at J; junction bases unmatched: 0. The CDR3 DNA follows: TGTGCCAGCAGCTTAGGGACAGGGTCCTACAATGAGCAGTTCTTC. Translated, it gives CASSLGTGSYNEQFF.

The rearrangement joins TRBV29-1 to TRBJ1-1; 8 positions match TRBD1. The germline gives CDR1 SQVTM, CDR2 ANQGSEA. This CDR3 is 14 amino acids long. V trimming: 6 bases; J trimming: 6 bases; junction bases outside the gene matches: 12. The CDR3 DNA reads as TGCAGCGTCGCCTCGGGACAGGCCATCCCTGAAGCTTTCTTT. It codes for CSVASGQAIPEAFF.

The chain links TRBV6-1 to TRBJ1-3, with TRBD1 identical over 7 bases. Germline CDR1 is MNHNS and CDR2 is SASEGT. CDR3 length equals 13 residues. Trimming cost V 5 bases and J 7 bases; bases outside gene matches: 5. The DNA of the CDR3 is TGTGCCAGCAGTCAGGGACAGTTGAACACCATATATTTT. Translated, it gives CASSQGQLNTIYF.

The rearrangement uses TRBV9 and TRBJ2-3; tentatively, D is TRBD1 (6 bases). V lost 2 bases and J lost 1, with 14 bases in between. The CDR3 covers 16 residues. CDR1 is SGDLS, CDR2 YYNGEE, per germline. The CDR3 coding sequence is TGTGCCAGCAGCGTTGGGGGCGCTGTTCGCACAGATACGCAGTATTTT. Its protein product is CASSVGGAVRTDTQYF.

The chain recombines TRBV11-3 with TRBJ2-1, with TRBD1 matching 8 bases. This CDR3 spans 15 amino acids. V gave up 5 bases and J gave up 8 bases; unmatched junction bases: 11. The V gene's germline CDR1 is SGHNT and CDR2 YENEEA. The CDR3 DNA is TGTGCCAGCAGCACGGGACAGGACCTTGCGGATGAGCAGTTCTTC. Translating gives CASSTGQDLADEQFF.

The chain recombines TRBV5-1 with TRBJ1-6, with D possibly being TRBD1 (5 bases). CDR3 length equals 17 residues. Trimming pared 1 base from V and 0 bases from J, leaving 11 bases between. Germline lookup yields CDR1 SGHRS and CDR2 YFSETQ. This chain's CDR3 is CASSLTDTSSYNSPLHF. Written as DNA, the CDR3 is TGCGCCAGCAGCTTGACGGACACGAGCTCCTATAATTCACCCCTCCACTTT.

The chain employs TRBV7-9 and TRBJ2-7, with 7 bases that match TRBD2. In germline, CDR1 is SEHNR, CDR2 FQNEAQ (reference sequence). This CDR3 is built from 14 residues. V gave up 5 bases and J gave up 1 base; unmatched junction bases: 5. CDR3 sequence: CASSPGLTSYEQYF. For the CDR3, the DNA is TGTGCCAGCAGCCCGGGACTAACTTCCTACGAGCAGTACTTC.

The rearrangement links TRBV4-1 to TRBJ2-1; TRBD2 agrees at 9 bases. Germline V lookup: CDR1 MGHRA, CDR2 YSYEKL. V trimming: 0 bases; J trimming: 4 bases; junction bases outside the gene matches: 4. This CDR3 has 16 residues. The CDR3 sequence: CASSQEAAGGYNEQFF. CDR3 nucleotide sequence: TGCGCCAGCAGCCAAGAAGCTGCGGGGGGGTACAATGAGCAGTTCTTC.

The chain combines TRBV2 with TRBJ2-7, with D possibly being TRBD2 (5 bases). Per germline, CDR1 SNHLY and CDR2 FYNNEI. The CDR3 has 15 amino acids. V was clipped by 3 bases and J by 0 bases, with 12 bases between them. The CDR3 loop reads CASSEGSGSSYEQYF. The CDR3 region has the DNA TGTGCCAGCAGTGAGGGGAGCGGAAGCTCCTACGAGCAGTACTTC.

The genes are TRBV4-1 and TRBJ1-2; tentatively, D is TRBD1 (6 bases). V lost 4 bases to trimming and J lost 4 bases, with 28 bases between them. The CDR3 sequence is 19 residues long. Germline lookup yields CDR1 MGHRA and CDR2 YSYEKL. CDR3 sequence reads: CASSLQDAPQAGAGYGYTF. The CDR3, as DNA: TGCGCCAGCAGCCTGCAAGACGCCCCCCAGGCAGGGGCAGGCTATGGCTACACCTTC.

The chain recombines TRBV28 with TRBJ2-4; 8 bases match TRBD2. Germline V gives CDR1 MDHEN, CDR2 SYDVKM. The CDR3 has 14 amino acids. With V trimmed by 6 bases and J by 5 bases, 6 bases remained unmatched. This CDR3 reads CASSRGGSQNIQYF. DNA of the CDR3: TGTGCCAGCAGCCGGGGGGGCAGTCAAAACATTCAGTACTTC.